The T cell receptor beta chain described here comes from a study of identical twins. Study results and limitations: Zero-insertion results could be subject to partial confounding by invariant MAIT and iNKT cells.

MiXCR, run by TCRdb on the 5' RACE reads, gives a single entry per CDR3 protein. The profile shows 450,000 to 650,000 distinct CDR3 sequences, around 15% of them singletons. The CDR3 sequence is 11 residues long. CDR1 and CDR2 from the germline V gene are SGHAT and FQNNGV. V was shortened by 6 bases and J by 9 bases, with 8 bases between the two germline ends. This clonotype was picked up a small number of times. The antigen remains unidentified. These data also featured in a second study, about yellow fever vaccine responses in identical twins.

Sequenced: CD4+ T cells sorted from blood. This clonotype originated in a woman between 18 and 29 years old in good health. The rearrangement links TRBV11-2 to TRBJ2-2; no clear D gene. The CDR3 sequence: CASSYAWELFF. DNA for the CDR3: TGTGCCAGCAGTTACGCGTGGGAGCTGTTTTTT.